What follows is one T cell receptor (beta chain) and its context. Measured with immunoSEQ multiplex PCR; TCRdb has only the in-frame clones, and not every one. The table records about 1 million clones, roughly 80% of them present only once. The entry originates in a study of shared clonotypes between healthy human individuals. Across the whole study: The composition of the donors was a couple of women and a few men aged 18 to 49.

Sequencing was performed on memory CD4+ T cells sorted from blood. Subset given: CD45RA-negative fraction. This TCR was recovered from a man aged 18-30 years in good health.

The chain's CDR3 is CASSPIGRPYEQYF. In DNA, the CDR3 is TGTGCCAGCTCACCAATCGGGAGGCCCTACGAGCAGTACTTC. V usage is TRBV18 and J usage is TRBJ2-7; 7 bases are a match to TRBD2. The germline gives CDR1 KGHSH, CDR2 LQKENI. V shed 2 bases, J shed 2 bases, and the junction held 3 bases outside the gene matches. The length of the CDR3 is 14 residues.